This T cell receptor (beta chain) emerged from a study of cytomegalovirus exposure and HLA in healthy donors. This clone was seen once. The protocol was immunoSEQ multiplex PCR, while the TCRdb copy is restricted to in-frame clones and leaves out a portion. The repertoire includes a few hundred thousand clones, around four fifths of them detected once, and 11% to 15% sits in the top ten. Germline loops: CDR1 MNHEY, CDR2 SVGAGI. Trimming took 5 bases from V and 0 from J, leaving 10 bases between them. This CDR3 is built from 15 residues. This chain uses TRBV6-5 with TRBJ2-2; D may be TRBD2 (5 bases). Sequenced input: PBMCs. This receptor was taken from a woman aged 30 to 39 in good health and CMV-seropositive. The CDR3 here is CASSVSGANTGELFF. In DNA form, the CDR3 reads TGTGCCAGCAGTGTGTCCGGGGCGAACACCGGGGAGCTGTTTTTT.